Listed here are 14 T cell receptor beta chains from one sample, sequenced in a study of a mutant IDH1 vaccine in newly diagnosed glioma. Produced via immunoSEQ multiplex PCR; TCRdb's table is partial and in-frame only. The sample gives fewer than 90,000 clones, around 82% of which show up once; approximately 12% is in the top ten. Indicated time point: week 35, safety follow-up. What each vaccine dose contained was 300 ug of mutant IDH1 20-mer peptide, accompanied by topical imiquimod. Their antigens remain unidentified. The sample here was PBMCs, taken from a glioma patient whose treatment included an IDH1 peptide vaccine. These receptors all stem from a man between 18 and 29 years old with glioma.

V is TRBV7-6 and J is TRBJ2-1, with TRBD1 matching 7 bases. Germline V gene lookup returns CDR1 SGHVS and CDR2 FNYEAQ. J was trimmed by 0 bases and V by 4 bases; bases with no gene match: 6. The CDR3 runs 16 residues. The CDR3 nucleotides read TGTGCCAGCAGCTCACCACAGGGGAGCTCCTACAATGAGCAGTTCTTC. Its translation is CASSSPQGSSYNEQFF.

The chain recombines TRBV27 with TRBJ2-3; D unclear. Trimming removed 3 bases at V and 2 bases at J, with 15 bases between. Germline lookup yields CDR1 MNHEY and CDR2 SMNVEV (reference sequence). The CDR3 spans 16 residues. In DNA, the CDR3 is TGTGCCAGCAGTTTGGGAAAGGGCCTAATCACAGATACGCAGTATTTT. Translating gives CASSLGKGLITDTQYF.

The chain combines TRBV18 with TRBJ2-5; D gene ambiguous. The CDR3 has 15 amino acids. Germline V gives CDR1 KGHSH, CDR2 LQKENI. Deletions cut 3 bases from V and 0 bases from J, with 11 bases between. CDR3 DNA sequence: TGTGCCAGCTCACCCCCGGCCTTATACCAAGAGACCCAGTACTTC. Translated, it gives CASSPPALYQETQYF.

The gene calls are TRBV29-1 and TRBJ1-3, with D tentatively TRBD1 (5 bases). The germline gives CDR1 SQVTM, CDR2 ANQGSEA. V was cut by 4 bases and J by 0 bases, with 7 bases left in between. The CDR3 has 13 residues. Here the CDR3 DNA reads TGCAGCGTTGCAGGGAGCTCTGGAAACACCATATATTTT. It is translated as CSVAGSSGNTIYF.

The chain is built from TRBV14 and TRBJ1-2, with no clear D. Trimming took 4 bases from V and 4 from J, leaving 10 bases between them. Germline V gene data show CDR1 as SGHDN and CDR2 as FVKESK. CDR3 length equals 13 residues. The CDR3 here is CASSRTVGYGYTF. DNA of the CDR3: TGTGCCAGCAGCCGCACAGTAGGCTATGGCTACACCTTC.

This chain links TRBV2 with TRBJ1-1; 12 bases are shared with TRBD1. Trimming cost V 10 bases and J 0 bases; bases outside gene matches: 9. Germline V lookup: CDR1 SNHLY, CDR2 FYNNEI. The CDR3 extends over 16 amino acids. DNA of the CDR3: TGTGCCACTCTCCGGGACAGGGGGCTCGTGAACACTGAAGCTTTCTTT. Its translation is CATLRDRGLVNTEAFF. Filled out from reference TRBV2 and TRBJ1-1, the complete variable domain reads EPEVTQTPSHQVTQMGQEVILRCVPISNHLYFYWYRQILGQKVEFLVSFYNNEISEKSEIFDDQFSVERPDGSNFTLKIRSTKLEDSAMYFCATLRDRGLVNTEAFFGQGTRLTVV.

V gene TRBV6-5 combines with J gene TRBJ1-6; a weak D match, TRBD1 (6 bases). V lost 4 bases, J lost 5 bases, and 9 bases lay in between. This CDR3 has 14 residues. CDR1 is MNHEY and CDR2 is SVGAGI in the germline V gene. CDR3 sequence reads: CASSWTADNSPLHF. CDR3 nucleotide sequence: TGTGCCAGCAGTTGGACAGCCGATAATTCACCCCTCCACTTT.

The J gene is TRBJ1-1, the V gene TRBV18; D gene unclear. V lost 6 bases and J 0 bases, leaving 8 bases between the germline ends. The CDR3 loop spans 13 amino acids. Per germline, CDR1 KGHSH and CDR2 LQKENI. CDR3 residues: CASSQALNTEAFF. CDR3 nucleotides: TGTGCCAGCTCTCAAGCATTGAACACTGAAGCTTTCTTT.

The CDR3 nucleotides read TGTGCCACCAGCAGGGCCCAACGGGGCTATGGCTACACCTTC. Its protein is CATSRAQRGYGYTF. The chain couples TRBV15 to TRBJ1-2; D remains ambiguous. The CDR3 covers 14 residues. Germline V lookup: CDR1 LNHNV, CDR2 YYDKDF (reference sequence). The V end lost 3 bases, the J end lost 4 bases, and 12 bases lay between the germline ends. Full variable domain (outside the CDR3, taken from reference TRBV15 and TRBJ1-2): DAMVIQNPRYQVTQFGKPVTLSCSQTLNHNVMYWYQQKSSQAPKLLFHYYDKDFNNEADTPDNFQSRRPNTSFCFLDIRSPGLGDTAMYLCATSRAQRGYGYTFGSGTRLTVV.

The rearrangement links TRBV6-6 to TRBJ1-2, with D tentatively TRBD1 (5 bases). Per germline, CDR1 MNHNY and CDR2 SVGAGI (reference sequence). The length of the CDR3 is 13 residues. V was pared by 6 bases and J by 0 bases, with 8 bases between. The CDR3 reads CASRLDTNYGYTF. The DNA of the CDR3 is TGTGCCAGCAGACTGGACACTAACTATGGCTACACCTTC.

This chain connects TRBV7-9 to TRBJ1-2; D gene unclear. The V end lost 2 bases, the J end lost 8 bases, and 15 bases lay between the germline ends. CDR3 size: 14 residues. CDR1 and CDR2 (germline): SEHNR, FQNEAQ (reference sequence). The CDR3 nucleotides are TGTGCCAGCAGCTTATCTGTGGCGGGGAGCGGCTACACCTTC. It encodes CASSLSVAGSGYTF. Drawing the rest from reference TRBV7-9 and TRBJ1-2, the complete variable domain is DTGVSQNPRHKITKRGQNVTFRCDPISEHNRLYWYRQTLGQGPEFLTYFQNEAQLEKSRLLSDRFSAERPKGSFSTLEIQRTEQGDSAMYLCASSLSVAGSGYTFGSGTRLTVV.

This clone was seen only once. The CDR3 here is CASNGCNSQSRANVLTF. In nucleotides, the CDR3 is TGTGCCAGCAATGGCTGCAATAGTCAAAGTCGGGCCAACGTCCTGACTTTC. The chain couples TRBV5-6 to TRBJ2-6; no definite D call. Between the trimmed V and J ends, which lost 6 bases and 5 bases, there was a span of 21 bases. From germline, CDR1 is SGHDT and CDR2 YYEEEE. The CDR3 spans 17 residues.

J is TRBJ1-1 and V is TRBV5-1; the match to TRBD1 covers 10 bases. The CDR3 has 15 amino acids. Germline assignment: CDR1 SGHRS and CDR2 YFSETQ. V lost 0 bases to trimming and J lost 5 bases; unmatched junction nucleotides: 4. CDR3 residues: CASSLVGTGDTEAFF. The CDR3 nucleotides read TGCGCCAGCAGCTTGGTAGGGACAGGGGATACTGAAGCTTTCTTT.

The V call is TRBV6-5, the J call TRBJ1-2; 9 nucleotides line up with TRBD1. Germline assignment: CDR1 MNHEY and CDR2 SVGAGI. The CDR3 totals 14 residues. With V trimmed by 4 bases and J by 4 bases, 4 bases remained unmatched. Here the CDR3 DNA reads TGTGCCAGCAGTTCTACAGGGGGCGGCTATGGCTACACCTTC. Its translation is CASSSTGGGYGYTF.